The 12 T cell receptor beta chains below were found in one sample sequenced in a study of lymphopenia after photon versus proton radiotherapy. Clones were read by immunoSEQ multiplex PCR, and TCRdb kept only the in-frame ones, dropping some. Of 75,000 or so clones in the sample, 65% to 85% are singletons; the top ten hold about 1.3%. Source: peripheral blood, taken from a patient treated with proton-based radiotherapy. The receptors here all came from a man in his sixties with pancreatic cancer.

Only one count was recorded for this clone. The V and J genes are TRBV6-6 and TRBJ1-3; D ambiguous. Trimming took off 0 bases at V and 0 bases at J, with 9 bases between the two ends. This CDR3 spans 16 amino acids. Germline V gene sequence: CDR1 MNHNY, CDR2 SVGAGI (reference sequence). In DNA, the CDR3 is TGTGCCAGCAGTTACTCGGCCGGATACTCTGGAAACACCATATATTTT. Amino acids: CASSYSAGYSGNTIYF.

The V and J genes are TRBV5-1 and TRBJ1-2; the match to TRBD1 covers 9 bases. This CDR3 is built from 14 residues. Germline V gives CDR1 SGHRS, CDR2 YFSETQ. J was trimmed by 2 bases and V by 4 bases; bases with no gene match: 3. CDR3 residues: CASSHGQGNYGYTF. The DNA for the CDR3 is TGCGCCAGCAGCCACGGACAGGGGAACTATGGCTACACCTTC.

The chain couples TRBV18 to TRBJ1-1, with D maybe TRBD1 (5 bases). V dropped 2 bases and J dropped 5 bases, with 12 bases sitting between them. CDR3 length equals 14 residues. Per germline, CDR1 KGHSH and CDR2 LQKENI. The CDR3 DNA reads as TGTGCCAGCTCACCATCGCAAGGGGCGACTGAAGCTTTCTTT. Amino acid sequence: CASSPSQGATEAFF.

The chain uses TRBV9 and TRBJ2-7; weak D call: TRBD2 (5 bases). The CDR3 length is 15 residues. CDR1 is SGDLS, CDR2 YYNGEE, per germline. With 3 bases removed from V and 3 bases from J, the gap between germline ends came to 16 bases. In nucleotides, the CDR3 is TGTGCCAGCAGCGCTCTCCCAACTAGTCTCTACGAGCAGTACTTC. Protein sequence: CASSALPTSLYEQYF.

The rearrangement links TRBV7-2 to TRBJ1-5; D is uncertain. The CDR3 sequence is 14 residues long. Germline V gene sequence: CDR1 SGHTA, CDR2 FQGNSA. With 1 base removed from V and 2 bases from J, the gap between germline ends came to 6 bases. The CDR3 DNA follows: TGTGCCAGCAGCTTAGATTGGGGCAATCAGCCCCAGCATTTT. It specifies CASSLDWGNQPQHF.

In DNA, the CDR3 is TGTGCCAGCAGTTTTGGTGGAGGGGATAACTATGGCTACACCTTC. Its translation: CASSFGGGDNYGYTF. The chain combines TRBV28 with TRBJ1-2; D is perhaps TRBD1 (5 bases). There are 15 residues in the CDR3. Germline V gives CDR1 MDHEN, CDR2 SYDVKM. The V and J ends lost 3 bases and 1 base respectively, with 12 bases between them.

The chain joins TRBV28 to TRBJ2-7; no clear D gene. In germline, CDR1 is MDHEN, CDR2 SYDVKM. Trimming took 2 bases from V and 2 from J, leaving 10 bases between them. The CDR3 is 14 amino acids. Written as DNA, the CDR3 is TGTGCCAGCAGTTTACACGGCGCTACCTACGAGCAGTACTTC. Protein sequence: CASSLHGATYEQYF.

The chain recombines TRBV28 with TRBJ2-7; TRBD1 matches 12 bases. The CDR3 extends over 15 amino acids. The V segment lost 5 bases and the J segment 6 bases; nucleotides outside the gene matches: 8. From germline, CDR1 is MDHEN and CDR2 SYDVKM. The CDR3 bases are TGTGCCAGCAGTAGTCCCGGGACAGGGGGCGGCGAGCAGTACTTC. Translation gives CASSSPGTGGGEQYF.

The V and J genes are TRBV4-2 and TRBJ2-3, with D unclear. The CDR3 length is 16 residues. The V end lost 3 bases, the J end lost 7 bases, and 20 bases lay between the germline ends. CDR1 and CDR2 from the germline V gene are LGHNA and YNFKEQ. CDR3 sequence (DNA): TGTGCCAGCAGCCAGGCCGGACGCCGCTCTGTCAATACGCAGTATTTT. Translated: CASSQAGRRSVNTQYF.

This clone was observed a handful of times. The CDR3 loop reads CASSWVKSQGSYNEQFF. CDR3 sequence (DNA): TGCGCCAGCAGCTGGGTTAAGAGTCAGGGGAGCTACAATGAGCAGTTCTTC. The V call is TRBV5-1, the J call TRBJ2-1; a weak D match, TRBD1 (6 bases). The V gene lost 3 bases and the J gene lost 3 bases, with 19 bases spanning the gap. CDR1 and CDR2 (germline): SGHRS, YFSETQ. The CDR3 is 17 amino acids.

The chain uses TRBV6-5 and TRBJ1-1; D gene ambiguous. Germline V gene data show CDR1 as MNHEY and CDR2 as SVGAGI. The length of the CDR3 is 15 residues. The V end lost 6 bases, the J end lost 1 base, and 15 bases lay between the germline ends. CDR3 sequence: CASRARAPGNTEAFF. In nucleotides, the CDR3 is TGTGCCAGCAGGGCCCGGGCTCCGGGGAACACTGAAGCTTTCTTT.

This clone was detected a few times. This chain joins TRBV27 and TRBJ2-7; D tentatively fits TRBD1 or TRBD2 (5 bases each). CDR1 MNHEY and CDR2 SMNVEV come from the germline V gene (reference sequence). Trimming pared 6 bases from V and 7 bases from J, leaving 13 bases between. This CDR3 comprises 12 residues. CDR3 in amino acids: CASSVGWGEQYF. The CDR3 DNA follows: TGTGCCAGCAGCGTGGGGTGGGGGGAGCAGTACTTC.